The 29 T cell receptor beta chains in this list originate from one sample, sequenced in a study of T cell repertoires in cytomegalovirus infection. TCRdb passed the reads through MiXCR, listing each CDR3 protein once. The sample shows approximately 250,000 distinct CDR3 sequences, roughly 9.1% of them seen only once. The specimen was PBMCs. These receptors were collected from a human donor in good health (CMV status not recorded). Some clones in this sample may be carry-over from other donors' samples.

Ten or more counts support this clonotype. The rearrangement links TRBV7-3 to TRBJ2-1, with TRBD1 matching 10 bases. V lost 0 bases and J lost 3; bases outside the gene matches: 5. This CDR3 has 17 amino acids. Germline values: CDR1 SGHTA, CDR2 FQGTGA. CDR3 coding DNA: TGTGCCAGCAGCTTAACAGGACAGGGGGGGAGCTACAATGAGCAGTTCTTC. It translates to CASSLTGQGGSYNEQFF.

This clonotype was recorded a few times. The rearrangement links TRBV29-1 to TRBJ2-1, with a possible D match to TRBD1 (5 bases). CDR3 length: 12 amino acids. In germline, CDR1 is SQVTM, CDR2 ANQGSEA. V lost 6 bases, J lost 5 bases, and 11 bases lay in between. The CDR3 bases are TGCAGCGTGACCCCGGACAACAATGAGCAGTTCTTC. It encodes CSVTPDNNEQFF.

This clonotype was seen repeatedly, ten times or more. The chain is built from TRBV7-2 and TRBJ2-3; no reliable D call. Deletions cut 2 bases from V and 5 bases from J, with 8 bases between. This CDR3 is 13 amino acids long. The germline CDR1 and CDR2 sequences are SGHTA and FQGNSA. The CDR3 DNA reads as TGTGCCAGCAGCTTAAGCACGGGAGATACGCAGTATTTT. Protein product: CASSLSTGDTQYF.

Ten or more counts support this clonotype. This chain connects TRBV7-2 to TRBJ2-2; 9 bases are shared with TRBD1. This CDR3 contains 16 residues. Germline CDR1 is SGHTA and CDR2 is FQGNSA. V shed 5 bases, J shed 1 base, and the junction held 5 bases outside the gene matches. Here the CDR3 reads CASSLTGGQNTGELFF. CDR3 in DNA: TGTGCCAGCAGCCTTACAGGGGGCCAGAACACCGGGGAGCTGTTTTTT. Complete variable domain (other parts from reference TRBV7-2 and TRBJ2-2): GAGVSQSPSNKVTEKGKDVELRCDPISGHTALYWYRQSLGQGLEFLIYFQGNSAPDKSGLPSDRFSAERTGGSVSTLTIQRTQQEDSAVYLCASSLTGGQNTGELFFGEGSRLTVL.

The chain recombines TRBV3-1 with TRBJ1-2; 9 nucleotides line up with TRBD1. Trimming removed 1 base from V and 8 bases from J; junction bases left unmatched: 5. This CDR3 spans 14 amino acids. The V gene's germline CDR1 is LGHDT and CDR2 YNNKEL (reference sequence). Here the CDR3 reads CASSQGTGAGGYTF. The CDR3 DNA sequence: TGTGCCAGCAGCCAAGGGACAGGGGCCGGCGGCTACACCTTC.

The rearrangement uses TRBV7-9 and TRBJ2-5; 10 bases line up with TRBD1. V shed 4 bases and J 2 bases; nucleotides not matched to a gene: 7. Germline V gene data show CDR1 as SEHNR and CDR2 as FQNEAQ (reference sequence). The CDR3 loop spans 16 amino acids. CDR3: CASSSLGTGDQETQYF. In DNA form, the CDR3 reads TGTGCCAGCAGCTCCCTCGGGACAGGGGATCAAGAGACCCAGTACTTC.

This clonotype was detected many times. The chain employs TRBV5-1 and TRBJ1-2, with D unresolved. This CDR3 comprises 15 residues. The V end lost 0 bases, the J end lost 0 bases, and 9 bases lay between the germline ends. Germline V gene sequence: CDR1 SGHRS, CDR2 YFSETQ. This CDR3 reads CASSLDVATNYGYTF. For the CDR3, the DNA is TGCGCCAGCAGCTTGGATGTAGCTACTAACTATGGCTACACCTTC. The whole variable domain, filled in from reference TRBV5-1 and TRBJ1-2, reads KAGVTQTPRYLIKTRGQQVTLSCSPISGHRSVSWYQQTPGQGLQFLFEYFSETQRNKGNFPGRFSGRQFSNSRSEMNVSTLELGDSALYLCASSLDVATNYGYTFGSGTRLTVV.

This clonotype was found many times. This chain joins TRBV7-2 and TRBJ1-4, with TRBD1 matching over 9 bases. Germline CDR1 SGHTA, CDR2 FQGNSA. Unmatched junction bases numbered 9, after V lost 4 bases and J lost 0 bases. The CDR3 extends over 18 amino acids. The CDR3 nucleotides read TGTGCCAGCAGCTCTGGACAGGGGCGATCTGCAACTAATGAAAAACTGTTTTTT. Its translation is CASSSGQGRSATNEKLFF.

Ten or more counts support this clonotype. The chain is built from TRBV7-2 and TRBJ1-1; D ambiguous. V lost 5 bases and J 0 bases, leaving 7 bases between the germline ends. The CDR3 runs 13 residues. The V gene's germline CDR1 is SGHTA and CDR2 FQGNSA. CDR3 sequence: CASSPFLNTEAFF. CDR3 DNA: TGTGCCAGCAGCCCCTTCTTGAACACTGAAGCTTTCTTT.

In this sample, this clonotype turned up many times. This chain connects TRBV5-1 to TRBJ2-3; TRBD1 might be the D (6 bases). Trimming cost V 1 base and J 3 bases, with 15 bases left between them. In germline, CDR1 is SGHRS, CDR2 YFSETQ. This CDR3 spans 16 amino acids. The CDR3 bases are TGCGCCAGCAGCTTGTTACCAGGGGTCGAGACAGATACGCAGTATTTT. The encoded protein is CASSLLPGVETDTQYF. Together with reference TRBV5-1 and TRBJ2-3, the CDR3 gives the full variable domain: KAGVTQTPRYLIKTRGQQVTLSCSPISGHRSVSWYQQTPGQGLQFLFEYFSETQRNKGNFPGRFSGRQFSNSRSEMNVSTLELGDSALYLCASSLLPGVETDTQYFGPGTRLTVL.

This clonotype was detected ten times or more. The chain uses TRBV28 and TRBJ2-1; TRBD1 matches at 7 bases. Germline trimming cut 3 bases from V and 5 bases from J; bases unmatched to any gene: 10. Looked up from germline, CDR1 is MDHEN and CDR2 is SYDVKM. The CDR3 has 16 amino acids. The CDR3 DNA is TGTGCCAGCAGTTTTATAGGACAGGCCCTTCACAATGAGCAGTTCTTC. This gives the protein CASSFIGQALHNEQFF.

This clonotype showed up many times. The CDR3 loop is CASSMSQVIAKNIQYF. The CDR3 coding sequence is TGTGCCAGTAGTATGTCACAGGTCATAGCCAAAAACATTCAGTACTTC. This sequence joins TRBV19 and TRBJ2-4; TRBD1 might be the D (5 bases). Germline V gives CDR1 LNHDA, CDR2 SQIVND (reference sequence). This CDR3 spans 16 amino acids. The V and J ends lost 3 bases and 0 bases respectively, with 12 bases between them.

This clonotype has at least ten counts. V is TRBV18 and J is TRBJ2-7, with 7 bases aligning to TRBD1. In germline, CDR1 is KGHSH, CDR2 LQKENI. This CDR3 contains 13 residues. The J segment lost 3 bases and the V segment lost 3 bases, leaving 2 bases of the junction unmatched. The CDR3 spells CASSPGTDYEQYF. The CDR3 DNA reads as TGTGCCAGCTCACCCGGGACAGACTACGAGCAGTACTTC. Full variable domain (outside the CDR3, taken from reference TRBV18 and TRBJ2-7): NAGVMQNPRHLVRRRGQEARLRCSPMKGHSHVYWYRQLPEEGLKFMVYLQKENIIDESGMPKERFSAEFPKEGPSILRIQQVVRGDSAAYFCASSPGTDYEQYFGPGTRLTVT.

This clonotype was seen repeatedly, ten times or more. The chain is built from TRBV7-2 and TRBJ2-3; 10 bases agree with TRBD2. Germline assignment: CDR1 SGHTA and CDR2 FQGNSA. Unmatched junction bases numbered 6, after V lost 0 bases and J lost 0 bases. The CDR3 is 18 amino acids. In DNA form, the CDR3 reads TGTGCCAGCAGCTTAGCCCACCCGACTAGCGGGAGCACAGATACGCAGTATTTT. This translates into CASSLAHPTSGSTDTQYF.

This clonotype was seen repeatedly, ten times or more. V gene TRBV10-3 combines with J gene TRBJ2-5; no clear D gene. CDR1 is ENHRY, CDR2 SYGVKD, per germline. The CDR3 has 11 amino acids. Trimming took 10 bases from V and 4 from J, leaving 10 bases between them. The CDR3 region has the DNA TGTGCCACTTCTAGATCAGAGACCCAGTACTTC. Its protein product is CATSRSETQYF.

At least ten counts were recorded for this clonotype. CDR3 protein: CASTRGGENTDTQYF. In DNA form, the CDR3 reads TGTGCCAGCACCAGAGGGGGGGAGAACACAGATACGCAGTATTTT. The chain is built from TRBV6-1 and TRBJ2-3; a possible D gene is TRBD2 (7 bases). V was cut by 7 bases and J by 2 bases, with 16 bases left in between. The CDR3 sequence is 15 residues long. The germline gives CDR1 MNHNS, CDR2 SASEGT.

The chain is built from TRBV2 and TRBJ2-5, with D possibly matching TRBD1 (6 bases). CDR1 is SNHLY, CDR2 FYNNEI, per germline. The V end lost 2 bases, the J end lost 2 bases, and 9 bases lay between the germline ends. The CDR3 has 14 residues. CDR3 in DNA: TGTGCCAGCAGTGAACAGGGGTGGCAAGAGACCCAGTACTTC. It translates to CASSEQGWQETQYF.

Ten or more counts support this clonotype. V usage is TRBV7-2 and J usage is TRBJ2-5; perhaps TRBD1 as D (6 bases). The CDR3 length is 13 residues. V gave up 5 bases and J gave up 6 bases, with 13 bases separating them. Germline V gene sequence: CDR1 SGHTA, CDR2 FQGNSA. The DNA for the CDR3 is TGTGCCAGCAGCCCCAACAGGGTTAAGACCCAGTACTTC. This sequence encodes CASSPNRVKTQYF.

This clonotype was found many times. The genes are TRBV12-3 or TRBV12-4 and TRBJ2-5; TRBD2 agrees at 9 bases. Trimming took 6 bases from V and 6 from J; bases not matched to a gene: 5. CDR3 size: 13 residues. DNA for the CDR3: TGTGCCAGCAGCAGAGCGGGAGGAAAGACCCAGTACTTC. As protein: CASSRAGGKTQYF.

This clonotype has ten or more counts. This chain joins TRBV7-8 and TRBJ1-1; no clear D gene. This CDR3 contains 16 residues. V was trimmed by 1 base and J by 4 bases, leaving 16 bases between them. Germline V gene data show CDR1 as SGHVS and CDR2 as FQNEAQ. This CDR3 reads CASSLDSQNRVTEAFF. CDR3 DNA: TGTGCCAGCAGCTTAGATTCTCAGAACCGGGTCACTGAAGCTTTCTTT.

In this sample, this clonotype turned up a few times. The CDR3 bases are TGTGCCAGCAGTTATACAGGGGCCGGGGCCAACGTCCTGACTTTC. This gives the protein CASSYTGAGANVLTF. The chain joins TRBV6-1 to TRBJ2-6; TRBD1 agrees at 7 bases. The J segment lost 4 bases and the V segment lost 5 bases, leaving 5 bases of the junction unmatched. Germline CDR1 MNHNS, CDR2 SASEGT. This CDR3 has 15 amino acids.

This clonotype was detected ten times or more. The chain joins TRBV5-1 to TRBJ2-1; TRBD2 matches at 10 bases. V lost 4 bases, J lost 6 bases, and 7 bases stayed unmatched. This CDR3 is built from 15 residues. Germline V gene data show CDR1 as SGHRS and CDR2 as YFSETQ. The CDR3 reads CASSRASGSSNEQFF. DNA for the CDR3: TGCGCCAGCAGCCGGGCTAGCGGGAGTTCCAATGAGCAGTTCTTC.

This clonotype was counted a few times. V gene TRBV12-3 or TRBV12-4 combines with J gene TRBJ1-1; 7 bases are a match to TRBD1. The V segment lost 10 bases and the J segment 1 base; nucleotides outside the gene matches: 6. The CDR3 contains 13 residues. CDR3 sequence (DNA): TGTGCCACCTTCAGGGGGGAGAACACTGAAGCTTTCTTT. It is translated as CATFRGENTEAFF.

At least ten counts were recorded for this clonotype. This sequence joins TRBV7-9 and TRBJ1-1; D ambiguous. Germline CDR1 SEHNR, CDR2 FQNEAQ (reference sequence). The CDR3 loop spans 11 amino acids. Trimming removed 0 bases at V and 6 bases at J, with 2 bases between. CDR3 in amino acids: CASSLASEAFF. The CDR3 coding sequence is TGTGCCAGCAGCTTAGCGTCTGAAGCTTTCTTT. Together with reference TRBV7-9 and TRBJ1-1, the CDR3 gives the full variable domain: DTGVSQNPRHKITKRGQNVTFRCDPISEHNRLYWYRQTLGQGPEFLTYFQNEAQLEKSRLLSDRFSAERPKGSFSTLEIQRTEQGDSAMYLCASSLASEAFFGQGTRLTVV.

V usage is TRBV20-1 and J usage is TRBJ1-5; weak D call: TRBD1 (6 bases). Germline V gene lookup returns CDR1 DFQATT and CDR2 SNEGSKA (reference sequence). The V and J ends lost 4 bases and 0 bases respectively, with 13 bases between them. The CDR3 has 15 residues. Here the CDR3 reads CSATGTTYSNQPQHF. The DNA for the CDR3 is TGCAGTGCTACAGGGACAACTTATAGCAATCAGCCCCAGCATTTT.

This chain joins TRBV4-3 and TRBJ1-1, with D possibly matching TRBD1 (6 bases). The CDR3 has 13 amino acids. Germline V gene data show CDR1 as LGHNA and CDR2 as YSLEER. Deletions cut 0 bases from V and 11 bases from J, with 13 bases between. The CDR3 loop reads CASSQDHGRGAFF. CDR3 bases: TGCGCCAGCAGCCAAGATCACGGAAGGGGGGCTTTCTTT.

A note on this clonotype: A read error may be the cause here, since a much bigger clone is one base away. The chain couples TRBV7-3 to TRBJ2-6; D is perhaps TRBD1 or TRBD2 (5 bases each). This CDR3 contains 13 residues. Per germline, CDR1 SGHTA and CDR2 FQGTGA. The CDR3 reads CASSSRGANVLAF. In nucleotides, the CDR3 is TGTGCCAGCAGCTCCCGAGGGGCCAACGTCCTGGCTTTC.

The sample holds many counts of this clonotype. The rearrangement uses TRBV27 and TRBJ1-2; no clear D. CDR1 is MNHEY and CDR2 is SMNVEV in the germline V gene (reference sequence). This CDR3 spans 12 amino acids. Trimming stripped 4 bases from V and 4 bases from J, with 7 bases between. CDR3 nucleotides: TGTGCCAGCAGTTCTCCGAGCTATGGCTACACCTTC. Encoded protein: CASSSPSYGYTF.

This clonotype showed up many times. CDR3 loop: CASSLGISGGANEQFF. DNA for the CDR3: TGTGCCAGCAGCTTAGGTATTAGCGGGGGGGCCAATGAGCAGTTCTTC. This chain connects TRBV7-2 to TRBJ2-1, with TRBD2 matching 11 bases. CDR1 is SGHTA, CDR2 FQGNSA, per germline. The V and J ends lost 1 base and 6 bases, in that order; junction bases with no gene match: 5. The CDR3 covers 16 residues.